This T cell receptor (beta chain) was captured in a study of neurological immune-mediated disorders (dated by TCRdb to about 2019). For the wider study: The study compared peripheral blood TCR-beta repertoires of HTLV-I-associated myelopathy (HAM/TSP) patients, multiple sclerosis patients and healthy controls using UMI-based sequencing. Alongside PBMC samples, the set of some 100 TCR-beta libraries contained longitudinal samples, technical triplicates, and paired CD4+ and CD8+ T-cell subsets that had been sorted. The cohort was made up of 65 to 75 subjects, consisting of about 14 HAM/TSP patients, some 34 multiple sclerosis patients and around 20 healthy controls. Beyond this particular receptor, the publication reports: No identical CDR3 amino acid sequences were shared among expanded clones across subjects, suggesting private TCR-beta repertoires in all groups. The highest TCR clonal expansion was observed in HAM/TSP patients, whereas the lowest was observed in MS patients, even when compared with healthy controls.

To synthesize cDNA, template-switch 5'RACE was performed with a primer carrying a 10-nucleotide random unique molecular identifier so that each TCR transcript was tagged. Over 170 million TCR-beta sequences, covering 15-18 subjects, were produced in each sequencing run. The RNeasy kit was used for extraction of total RNA. The KAPA Real-time Library Amplification kit was used to amplify TCR-beta VDJ regions with primers for the TCR constant region and the 5'RACE anchor. A first PCR added sample indexes and Illumina adaptors, after which a second PCR increased the library yield. After purification with Ampure beads, the TCR product of roughly 650 bp was size-selected on a 2% E-gel SizeSelection system. Library quality was checked on a Bioanalyzer, concentration was measured with Qubit, and libraries were quantified with the Kapa Library Quantification kit before pooling. An Illumina HiSeq 2500 was used to sequence the libraries paired-end at 2 x 150 bp. To increase sequence diversity, 25-30% phiX was spiked into each library pool. The published analysis was carried out like this. Quality-filtered reads were processed with the UMI-based MiGEC pipeline, which removed over 75% of raw TCR sequences during error correction. IMGT germline references were used for aligning VDJ genes, and each clonotype was defined as a unique CDR3 amino acid sequence together with its V-J genes. Clonal expansion, Shannon diversity and CDR3 relatedness (CalcPairwiseDistances, ClusterSamples) were evaluated with VDJtools, and phylogenetic trees were built with CLCbio workbench. A clone was classed as expanded if it had 8 or more unique UMIs, a cutoff based on coefficient-of-variation modelling across technical triplicates. The raw public data were reprocessed by TCRdb itself: fastp quality trimming at Q25, MiXCR clonotype calling, in-frame beta chains only. Each CDR3 protein gets just one entry, which takes the most common genes and DNA from the rows behind it. TCRdb's processing, not the study's, gives the V and J calls here. Here the sample has about 48,000 distinct CDR3 sequences; approximately 10% occur a single time. The top ten clones comprise 21% of the sample.

Unsorted PBMC libraries were generated from 2 million PBMCs stored in RNAlater at -80 °C until RNA extraction. Peripheral blood underwent Ficoll-Hypaque density gradient centrifugation to isolate PBMCs, which were then cryopreserved in liquid nitrogen. In its sample, this clonotype was seen a few times. The target of this receptor is not known. Per-base qualities were not stored, and no clone one base away is much larger. The CDR3 runs 17 residues from the cysteine to the phenylalanine. Just the 51-base CDR3 DNA is kept, in frame starting at base 1. In this chain, TRBV21-1 is recombined with TRBJ1-6; TRBD1, the table's D call, lacks a check against the DNA. TRBV21-1 is reported as a pseudogene. This clonotype originated in a woman aged 40-49 years with HTLV-1-associated myelopathy (HAM/TSP). Material: PBMCs. The sequenced DNA is TGTGCCAGCAGCTCACGACAGGGGAGCTCCTATAATTCACCCCTCCACTTT. This is translated as CASSSRQGSSYNSPLHF.